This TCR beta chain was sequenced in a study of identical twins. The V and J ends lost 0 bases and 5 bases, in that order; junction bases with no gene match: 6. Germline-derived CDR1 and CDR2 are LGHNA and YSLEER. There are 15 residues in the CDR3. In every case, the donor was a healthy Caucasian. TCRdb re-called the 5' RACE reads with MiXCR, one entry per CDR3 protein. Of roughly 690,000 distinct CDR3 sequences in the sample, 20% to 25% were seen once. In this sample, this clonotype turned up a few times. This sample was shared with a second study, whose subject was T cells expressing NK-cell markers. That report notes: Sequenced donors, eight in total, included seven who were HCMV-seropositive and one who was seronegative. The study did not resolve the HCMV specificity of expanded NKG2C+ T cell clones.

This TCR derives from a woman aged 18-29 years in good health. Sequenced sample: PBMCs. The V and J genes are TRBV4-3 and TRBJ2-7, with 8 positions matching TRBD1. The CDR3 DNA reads TGCGCCAGCAGCCAAGAGACAGGGGTTGATAACGAGCAGTACTTC. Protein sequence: CASSQETGVDNEQYF.